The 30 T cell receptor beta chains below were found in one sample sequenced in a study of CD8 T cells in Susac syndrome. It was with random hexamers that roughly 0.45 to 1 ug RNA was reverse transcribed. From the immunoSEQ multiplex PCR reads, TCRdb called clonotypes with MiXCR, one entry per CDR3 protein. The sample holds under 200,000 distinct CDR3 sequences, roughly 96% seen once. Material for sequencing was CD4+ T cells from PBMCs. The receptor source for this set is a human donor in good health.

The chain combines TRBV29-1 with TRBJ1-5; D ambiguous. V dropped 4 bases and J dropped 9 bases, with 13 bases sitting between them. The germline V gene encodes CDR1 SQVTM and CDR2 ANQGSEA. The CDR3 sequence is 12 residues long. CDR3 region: CSVGPAQGPQHF. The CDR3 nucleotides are TGCAGCGTTGGTCCAGCCCAAGGGCCCCAGCATTTT. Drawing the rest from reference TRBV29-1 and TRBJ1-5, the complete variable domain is SAVISQKPSRDICQRGTSLTIQCQVDSQVTMMFWYRQQPGQSLTLIATANQGSEATYESGFVIDKFPISRPNLTFSTLTVSNMSPEDSSIYLCSVGPAQGPQHFGDGTRLSIL.

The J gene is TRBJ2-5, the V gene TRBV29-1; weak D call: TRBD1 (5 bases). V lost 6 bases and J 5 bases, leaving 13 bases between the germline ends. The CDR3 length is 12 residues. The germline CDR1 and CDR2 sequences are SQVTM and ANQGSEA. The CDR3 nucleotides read TGCAGCGTCCATAGGGGAAGGGAGACCCAGTACTTC. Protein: CSVHRGRETQYF.

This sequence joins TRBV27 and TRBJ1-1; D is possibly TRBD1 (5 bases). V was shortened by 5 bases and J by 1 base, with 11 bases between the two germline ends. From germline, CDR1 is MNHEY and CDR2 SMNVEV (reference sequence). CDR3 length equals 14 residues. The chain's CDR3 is CASSALTGNTEAFF. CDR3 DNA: TGTGCCAGCAGTGCCCTTACAGGGAACACTGAAGCTTTCTTT.

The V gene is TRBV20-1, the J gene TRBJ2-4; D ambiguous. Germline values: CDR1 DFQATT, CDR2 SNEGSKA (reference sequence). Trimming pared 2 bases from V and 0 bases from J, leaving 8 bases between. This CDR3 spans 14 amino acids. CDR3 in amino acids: CSARPDGAKNIQYF. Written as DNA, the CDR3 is TGCAGTGCTAGACCTGACGGAGCCAAAAACATTCAGTACTTC.

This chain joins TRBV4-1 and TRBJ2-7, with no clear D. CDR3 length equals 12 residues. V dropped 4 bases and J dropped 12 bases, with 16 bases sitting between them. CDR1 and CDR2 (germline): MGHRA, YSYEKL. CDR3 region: CASSPDIRIWYF. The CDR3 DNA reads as TGCGCCAGCAGCCCCGACATTCGGATTTGGTACTTC.

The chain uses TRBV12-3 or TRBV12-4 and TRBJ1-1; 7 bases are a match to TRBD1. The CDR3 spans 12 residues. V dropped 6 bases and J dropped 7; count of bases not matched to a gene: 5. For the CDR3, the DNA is TGTGCCAGCAGGACCTGGGACAGTGAAGCTTTCTTT. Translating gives CASRTWDSEAFF.

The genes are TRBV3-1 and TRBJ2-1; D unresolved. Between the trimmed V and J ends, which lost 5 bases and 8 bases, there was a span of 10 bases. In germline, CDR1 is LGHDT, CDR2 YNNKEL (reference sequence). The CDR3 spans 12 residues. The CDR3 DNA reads TGTGCCAGCAGCTCCACAACCGATGAGCAGTTCTTC. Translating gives CASSSTTDEQFF.

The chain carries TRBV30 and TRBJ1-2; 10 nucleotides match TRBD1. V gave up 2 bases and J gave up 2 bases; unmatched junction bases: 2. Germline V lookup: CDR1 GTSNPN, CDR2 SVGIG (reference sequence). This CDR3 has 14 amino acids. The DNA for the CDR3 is TGTGCCTGGAGTAAGGACAGGGGGAACTATGGCTACACCTTC. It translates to CAWSKDRGNYGYTF.

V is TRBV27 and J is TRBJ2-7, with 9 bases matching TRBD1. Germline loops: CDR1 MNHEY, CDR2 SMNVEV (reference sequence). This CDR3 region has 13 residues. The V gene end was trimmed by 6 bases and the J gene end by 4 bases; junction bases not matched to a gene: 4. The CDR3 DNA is TGTGCCAGCAGCGACAGGGGGAGATACGAGCAGTACTTC. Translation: CASSDRGRYEQYF.

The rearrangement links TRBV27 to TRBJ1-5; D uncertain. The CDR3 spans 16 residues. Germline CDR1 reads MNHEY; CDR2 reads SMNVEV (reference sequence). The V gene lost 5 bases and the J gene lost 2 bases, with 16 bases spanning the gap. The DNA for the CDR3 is TGTGCCAGCAGTGAGGTCGGACCCTGGGGCAATCAGCCCCAGCATTTT. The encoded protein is CASSEVGPWGNQPQHF.

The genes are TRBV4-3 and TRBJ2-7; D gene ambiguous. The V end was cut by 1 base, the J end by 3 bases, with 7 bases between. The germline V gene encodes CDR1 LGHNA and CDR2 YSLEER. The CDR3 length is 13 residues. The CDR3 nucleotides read TGCGCCAGCAGCCAAGGGCTAGACTACGAGCAGTACTTC. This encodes CASSQGLDYEQYF.

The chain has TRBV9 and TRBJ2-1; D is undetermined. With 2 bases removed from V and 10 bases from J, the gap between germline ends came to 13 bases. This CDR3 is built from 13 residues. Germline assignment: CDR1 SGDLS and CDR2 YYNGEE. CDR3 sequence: CASSVDPQTEQFF. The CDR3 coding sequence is TGTGCCAGCAGCGTCGACCCGCAAACCGAGCAGTTCTTC.

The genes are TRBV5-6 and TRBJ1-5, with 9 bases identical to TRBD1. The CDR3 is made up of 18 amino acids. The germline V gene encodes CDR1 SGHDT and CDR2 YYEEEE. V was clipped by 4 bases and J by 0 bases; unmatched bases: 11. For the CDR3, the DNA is TGTGCCAGCAGCCTGAGACAGGGGGGCTCCCATAGCAATCAGCCCCAGCATTTT. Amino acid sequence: CASSLRQGGSHSNQPQHF. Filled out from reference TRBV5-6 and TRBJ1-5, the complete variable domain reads DAGVTQSPTHLIKTRGQQVTLRCSPKSGHDTVSWYQQALGQGPQFIFQYYEEEERQRGNFPDRFSGHQFPNYSSELNVNALLLGDSALYLCASSLRQGGSHSNQPQHFGDGTRLSIL.

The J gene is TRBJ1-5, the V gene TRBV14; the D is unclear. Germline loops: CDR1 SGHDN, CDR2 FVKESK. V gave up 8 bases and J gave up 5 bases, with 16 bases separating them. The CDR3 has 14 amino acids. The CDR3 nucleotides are TGTGCCAGCGGCGGGAGGGCCGGTTATCAGCCCCAGCATTTT. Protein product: CASGGRAGYQPQHF.

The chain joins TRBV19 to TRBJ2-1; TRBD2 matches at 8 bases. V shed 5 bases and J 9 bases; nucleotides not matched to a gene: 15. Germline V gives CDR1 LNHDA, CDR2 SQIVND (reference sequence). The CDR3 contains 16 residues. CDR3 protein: CASSGAQRGQSIEQFF. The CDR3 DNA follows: TGTGCCAGTAGTGGCGCCCAGCGGGGGCAATCGATTGAGCAGTTCTTC.

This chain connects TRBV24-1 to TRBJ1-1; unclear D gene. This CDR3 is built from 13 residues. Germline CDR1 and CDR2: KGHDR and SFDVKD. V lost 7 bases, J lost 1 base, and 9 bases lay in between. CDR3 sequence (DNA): TGTGCCACCAGCACTAACCAGAACACTGAAGCTTTCTTT. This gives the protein CATSTNQNTEAFF.

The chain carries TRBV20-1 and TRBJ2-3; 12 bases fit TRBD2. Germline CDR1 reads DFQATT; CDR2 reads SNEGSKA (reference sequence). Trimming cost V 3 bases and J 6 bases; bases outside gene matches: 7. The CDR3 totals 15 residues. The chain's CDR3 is CSASQTSGGWDTQYF. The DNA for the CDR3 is TGCAGTGCTAGTCAAACTAGCGGGGGGTGGGATACGCAGTATTTT.

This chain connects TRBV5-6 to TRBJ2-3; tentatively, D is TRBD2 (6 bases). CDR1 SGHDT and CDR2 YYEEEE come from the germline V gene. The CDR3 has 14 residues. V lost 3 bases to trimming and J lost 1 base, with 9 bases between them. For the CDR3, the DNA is TGTGCCAGCAGCTCGGACTACGGCACAGATACGCAGTATTTT. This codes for CASSSDYGTDTQYF.

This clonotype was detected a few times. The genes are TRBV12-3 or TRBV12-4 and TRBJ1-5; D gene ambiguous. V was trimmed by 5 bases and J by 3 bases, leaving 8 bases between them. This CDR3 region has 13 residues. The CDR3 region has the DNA TGTGCCAGCAGTCTGGGATTCAATCAGCCCCAGCATTTT. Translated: CASSLGFNQPQHF.

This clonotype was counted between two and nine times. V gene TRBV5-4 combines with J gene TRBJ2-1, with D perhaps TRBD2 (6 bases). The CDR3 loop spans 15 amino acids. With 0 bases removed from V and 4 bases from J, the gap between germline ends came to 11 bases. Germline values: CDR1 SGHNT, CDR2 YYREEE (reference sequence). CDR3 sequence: CASSLGLAEYNEQFF. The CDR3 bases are TGTGCCAGCAGCTTGGGCTTAGCGGAGTACAATGAGCAGTTCTTC.

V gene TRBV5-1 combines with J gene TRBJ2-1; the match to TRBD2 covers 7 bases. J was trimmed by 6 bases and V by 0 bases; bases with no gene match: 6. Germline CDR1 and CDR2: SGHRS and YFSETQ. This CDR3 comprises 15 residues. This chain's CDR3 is CASSLGAGLGNEQFF. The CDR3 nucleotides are TGCGCCAGCAGCTTGGGAGCGGGGTTGGGCAATGAGCAGTTCTTC.

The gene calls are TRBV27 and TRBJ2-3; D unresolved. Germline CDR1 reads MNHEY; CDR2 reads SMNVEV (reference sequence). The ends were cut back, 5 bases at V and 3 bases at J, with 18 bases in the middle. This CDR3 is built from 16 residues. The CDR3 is CASSPSRKPLTDTQYF. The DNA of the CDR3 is TGTGCCAGCAGTCCGTCCCGAAAGCCCCTAACAGATACGCAGTATTTT.

The CDR3 sequence is CASSHDSSYEQYF. The DNA of the CDR3 is TGTGCCAGCAGCCACGACAGCTCCTACGAGCAGTACTTC. This chain joins TRBV3-1 and TRBJ2-7; D might be TRBD1 (5 bases). The CDR3 length is 13 residues. The germline V gene has CDR1 LGHDT and CDR2 YNNKEL (reference sequence). V shed 3 bases and J shed 0 bases, with 6 bases lying between them.

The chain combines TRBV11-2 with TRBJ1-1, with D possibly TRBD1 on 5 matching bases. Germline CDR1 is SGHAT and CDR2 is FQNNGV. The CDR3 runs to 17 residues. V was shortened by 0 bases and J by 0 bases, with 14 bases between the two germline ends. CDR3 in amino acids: CASSLDSGGGLNTEAFF. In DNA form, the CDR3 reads TGTGCCAGCAGCTTAGATTCCGGCGGGGGTTTGAACACTGAAGCTTTCTTT.

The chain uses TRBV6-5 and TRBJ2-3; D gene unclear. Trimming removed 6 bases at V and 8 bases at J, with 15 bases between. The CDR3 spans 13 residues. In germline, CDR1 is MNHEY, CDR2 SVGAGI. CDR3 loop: CASRPLEFGTQYF. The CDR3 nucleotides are TGTGCCAGCAGGCCGCTTGAATTTGGTACGCAGTATTTT.

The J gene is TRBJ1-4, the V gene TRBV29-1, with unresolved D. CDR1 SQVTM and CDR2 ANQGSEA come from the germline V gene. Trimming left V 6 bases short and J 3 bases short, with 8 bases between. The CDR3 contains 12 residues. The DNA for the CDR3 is TGCAGCGTGCAGATCGCTAATGAAAAACTGTTTTTT. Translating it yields CSVQIANEKLFF.

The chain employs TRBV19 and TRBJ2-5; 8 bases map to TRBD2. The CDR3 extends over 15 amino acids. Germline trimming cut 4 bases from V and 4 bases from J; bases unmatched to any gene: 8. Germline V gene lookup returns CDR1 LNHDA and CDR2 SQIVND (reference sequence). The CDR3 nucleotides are TGTGCCAGTAGTACACTAGCGGAGGGGGGAGAGACCCAGTACTTC. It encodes CASSTLAEGGETQYF.

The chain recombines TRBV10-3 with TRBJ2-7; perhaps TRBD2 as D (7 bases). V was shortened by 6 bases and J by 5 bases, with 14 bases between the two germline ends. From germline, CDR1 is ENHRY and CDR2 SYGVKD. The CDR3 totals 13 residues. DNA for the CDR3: TGTGCCATCAGCGGGGGGCCCGGCGACGAGCAGTACTTC. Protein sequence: CAISGGPGDEQYF.

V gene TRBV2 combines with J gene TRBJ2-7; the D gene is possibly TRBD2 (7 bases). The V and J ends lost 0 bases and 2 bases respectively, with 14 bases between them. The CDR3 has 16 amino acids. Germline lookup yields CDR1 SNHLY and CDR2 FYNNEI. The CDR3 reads CASSEAVRGATYEQYF. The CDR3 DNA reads TGTGCCAGCAGTGAAGCGGTTCGGGGGGCAACCTACGAGCAGTACTTC.

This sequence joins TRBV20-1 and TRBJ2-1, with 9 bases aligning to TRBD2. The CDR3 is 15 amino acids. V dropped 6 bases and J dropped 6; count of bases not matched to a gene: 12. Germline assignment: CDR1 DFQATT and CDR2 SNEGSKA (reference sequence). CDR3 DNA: TGCAGTGCCTACCGGGGGGCTAGCGGGGCCAATGAGCAGTTCTTC. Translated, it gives CSAYRGASGANEQFF.